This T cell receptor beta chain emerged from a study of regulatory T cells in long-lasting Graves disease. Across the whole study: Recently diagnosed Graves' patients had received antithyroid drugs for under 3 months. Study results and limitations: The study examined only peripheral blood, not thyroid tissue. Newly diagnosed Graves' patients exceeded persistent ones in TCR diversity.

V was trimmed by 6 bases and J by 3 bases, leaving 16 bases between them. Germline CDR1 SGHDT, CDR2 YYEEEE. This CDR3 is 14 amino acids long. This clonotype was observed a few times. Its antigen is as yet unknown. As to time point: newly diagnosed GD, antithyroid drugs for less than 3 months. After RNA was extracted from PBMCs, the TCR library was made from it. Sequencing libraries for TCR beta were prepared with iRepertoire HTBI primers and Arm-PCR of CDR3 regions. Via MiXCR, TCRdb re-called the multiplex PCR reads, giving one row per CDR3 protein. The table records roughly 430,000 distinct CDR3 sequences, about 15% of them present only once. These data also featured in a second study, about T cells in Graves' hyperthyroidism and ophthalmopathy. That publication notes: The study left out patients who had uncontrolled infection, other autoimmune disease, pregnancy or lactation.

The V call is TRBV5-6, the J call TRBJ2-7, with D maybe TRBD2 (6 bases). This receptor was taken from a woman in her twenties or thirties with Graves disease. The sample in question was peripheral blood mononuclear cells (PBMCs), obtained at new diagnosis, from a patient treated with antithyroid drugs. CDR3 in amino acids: CASTPRREDYEQYF. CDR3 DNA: TGTGCCAGCACCCCCCGGAGGGAGGACTACGAGCAGTACTTC.